The present T cell receptor (beta chain) was sequenced within a study of control samples from healthy donors and cancer patients. This clone was seen more than once but under ten times. Profiled with immunoSEQ multiplex PCR; TCRdb holds only in-frame clones, not every one. The sample lists roughly 83,000 clones, around 82% seen once, with approximately 9.8% in the top ten. This TCR derives from a woman in her sixties or seventies in good health. Material: blood.

CDR3 loop: CASSLRQAATNEKLFF. Written as DNA, the CDR3 is TGTGCCAGCAGCTTAAGACAGGCTGCAACTAATGAAAAACTGTTTTTT. The chain has TRBV7-2 and TRBJ1-4; a weak D match, TRBD1 (6 bases). The CDR3 is 16 residues long. Germline V gene sequence: CDR1 SGHTA, CDR2 FQGNSA. V lost 2 bases and J lost 0, with 10 bases in between.